This T cell receptor (beta chain) stems from a study of blood T cell repertoires in COVID-19. At the level of the study: Some COVID-19 samples were acute and others convalescent; all came from the United States, Italy and Spain. The analysed material was cDNA or gDNA that came from T cells, B-cell-depleted T cells, or PBMCs.

V shed 6 bases and J 7 bases; nucleotides not matched to a gene: 13. This CDR3 spans 15 amino acids. Germline V gene data show CDR1 as LNHDA and CDR2 as SQIVND (reference sequence). Methods used by the authors: For nucleated cells, counts were estimated from reference gene primer amplification. Produced via immunoSEQ multiplex PCR; TCRdb's table is partial and in-frame only. V and J calls and clone size are copied from that table; D and trimming were computed from the DNA. The sample has over 300,000 clones, over 70% seen once; the top ten hold about 1.2%. This chain connects TRBV19 to TRBJ1-2; 8 bases line up with TRBD1. Sequencing input: peripheral blood. The TCR was taken from a woman in her forties or fifties with acute or convalescent COVID-19. The CDR3 DNA is TGTGCCAGTAGCAACACTCAGGGGGCGTCAGGTGGCTACACCTTC. This gives the protein CASSNTQGASGGYTF.